This T cell receptor beta chain comes out of a study of shared clonotypes between healthy human individuals. As for the study in general: Per-donor plates numbered three CD4 naive, three CD4 memory, two CD8 naive and one CD8 memory.

Broader study findings: Between several donors, naive CD4 clonotypes were shared at a level of about 5%.

Looked up from germline, CDR1 is MDHEN and CDR2 is SYDVKM. This CDR3 is built from 13 residues. The V end was cut by 1 base, the J end by 6 bases, with 10 bases between. As to this clone: The antigen is not known. This same CDR3 is encoded by further DNA sequences in the sample.

The table came from immunoSEQ multiplex PCR; TCRdb's copy has only in-frame clones and leaves some out. Found here are 2,500,000 or so clones, approximately 92% of them singletons; the top ten hold more than 0.12%. The receptor comes from a man between 18 and 29 years old in good health. V gene TRBV28 combines with J gene TRBJ2-7, with D possibly matching TRBD1 (5 bases). Sequences were obtained from naive CD4+ T cells sorted from blood. Regarding subset: CD45RA+ positively selected. DNA of the CDR3: TGTGCCAGCAGTTTATTGGGGCAGGGCGAGCAGTACTTC. Protein product: CASSLLGQGEQYF.